This T cell receptor beta chain was retrieved from a study of T cells in Graves' hyperthyroidism and ophthalmopathy. There were TCR beta CDR3 regions amplified from RNA transcripts. When the TCR CDR3 underwent first-round RT-PCR, the HTBI primer set was used. TCRdb reanalysed the multiplex PCR reads using MiXCR and keeps one entry per CDR3 protein. The sample yields over 650,000 distinct CDR3 sequences, approximately 16% seen once. The V gene lost 3 bases and the J gene lost 3 bases, with 9 bases spanning the gap. There are 13 residues in the CDR3. Germline loops: CDR1 DFQATT, CDR2 SNEGSKA (reference sequence).

The source is a man aged 18 to 30 with Graves' hyperthyroidism. Sequenced material: blood. The chain links TRBV20-1 to TRBJ2-4; D is perhaps TRBD1 (5 bases). For the CDR3, the DNA is TGCAGTGCTAGGTACGACAGCAAAAACATTCAGTACTTC. This codes for CSARYDSKNIQYF.